A selection of T cell receptor beta chains follows, all from one sample in a study of T cells in Graves' hyperthyroidism and ophthalmopathy. In TCRdb, the multiplex PCR reads were re-called with MiXCR into one record per CDR3 protein. The sample lists under 400,000 distinct CDR3 sequences, 20% to 30% occurring once. Material: blood. These receptors were obtained from a man in his fifties or sixties with Graves' hyperthyroidism. Both conserved end residues are part of each CDR3. Fields, in order: V gene, J gene, D gene, clone size, CDR3 DNA, CDR3 protein. D genes are given only for firm matches. Size values are once, few and many counts, or a class for expanded clones, and some rows have none.

V: TRBV12-3/TRBV12-4; J: TRBJ2-7; D: .; size: .; DNA: TGTGCCAGCAGCCTGGAGGATTTGGTGGACAACGAGCAGTACTTC; CDR3: CASSLEDLVDNEQYF
V: TRBV11-3; J: TRBJ2-1; D: TRBD2; size: .; DNA: TGTGCCAGCAGCATCAGGACTAGCGCGAAATACAATGAGCAGTTCTTC; CDR3: CASSIRTSAKYNEQFF
V: TRBV6-2/TRBV6-3; J: TRBJ2-5; D: .; size: .; DNA: TGTGCCAGCCTGGAGGCGAGGGTGGAGACCCAGTACTTC; CDR3: CASLEARVETQYF
V: TRBV7-9; J: TRBJ1-1; D: .; size: many; DNA: TGTGCCAGCAGCCAAATGACGGGGATCTCTGAAGCTTTCTTT; CDR3: CASSQMTGISEAFF
V: TRBV6-5; J: TRBJ2-1; D: .; size: few; DNA: TGTGCCAGCAGTTACTCGCGGGTCGGGACCTCTTACCCTAATGAGCAGTTCTTC; CDR3: CASSYSRVGTSYPNEQFF
V: TRBV4-1; J: TRBJ2-7; D: TRBD2; size: .; DNA: TGCGCCAGCAGCCAAGGAGGGCTTAGCGGGAGGGAATATGGGCAGTACTTC; CDR3: CASSQGGLSGREYGQYF
V: TRBV20-1; J: TRBJ2-3; D: .; size: .; DNA: TGCAGTGCTAGCAGACAGCAAGATACGCAGTATTTT; CDR3: CSASRQQDTQYF
V: TRBV9; J: TRBJ2-5; D: TRBD1; size: few; DNA: TGTGCCAGCAGCGCCGGACAGGTCGGGGAAGAGACCCAGTACTTC; CDR3: CASSAGQVGEETQYF
V: TRBV6-1; J: TRBJ2-1; D: .; size: few; DNA: TGTGCCAGCAGTGTGGGGCCGTTATTAGTGGATGAGCAGTTCTTC; CDR3: CASSVGPLLVDEQFF
V: TRBV7-2; J: TRBJ1-5; D: .; size: few; DNA: TGTGCCAGCAGCTTAGTTCGGGAACAGCCCCAGCATTTT; CDR3: CASSLVREQPQHF
V: TRBV18; J: TRBJ1-2; D: TRBD1; size: .; DNA: TGTGCCAGCTCACCCCGGGACAGAGCTAACTATGGCTACACCTTC; CDR3: CASSPRDRANYGYTF
V: TRBV24-1; J: TRBJ2-3; D: TRBD2; size: few; DNA: TGTGCCACCAGTGACAAAGGACTAGCGAGCACAGATACGCAGTATTTT; CDR3: CATSDKGLASTDTQYF
V: TRBV19; J: TRBJ2-1; D: .; size: .; DNA: TGTGCCAGTACCCCGGAGGGTCCCTCCTACAATGAGCAGTTCTTC; CDR3: CASTPEGPSYNEQFF
V: TRBV30; J: TRBJ2-2; D: .; size: few; DNA: TGTGCCTGGAGTGTACGGGGACTGAGACCCACCGGGGAGCTGTTTTTT; CDR3: CAWSVRGLRPTGELFF
V: TRBV9; J: TRBJ2-7; D: TRBD2; size: .; DNA: TGTGCCAGCAGCGTATCTCCTGACGGGGGGAGCGAGCAGTACTTC; CDR3: CASSVSPDGGSEQYF
V: TRBV20-1; J: TRBJ2-1; D: .; size: .; DNA: TGCAGTGCTAGAGGTCTAGCTAATGGCAATGAGCAGTTCTTC; CDR3: CSARGLANGNEQFF
V: TRBV27; J: TRBJ2-5; D: .; size: many; DNA: TGTGCCAGCTCCCTAGGGACTGGCGGGACCCAGTACTTC; CDR3: CASSLGTGGTQYF
V: TRBV3-1; J: TRBJ2-5; D: .; size: .; DNA: TGTGCCAGCAGCCAACCAGCGACCTCCAGGGAGACCCAGTACTTC; CDR3: CASSQPATSRETQYF
V: TRBV15; J: TRBJ2-3; D: TRBD2; size: .; DNA: TGTGCCACCAGCAGAGTCGCGGGAGAGGCGCAGTATTTT; CDR3: CATSRVAGEAQYF
V: TRBV29-1; J: TRBJ2-2; D: .; size: .; DNA: TGCAGCGCGTACAGCACCGGGGAGCTGTTTTTT; CDR3: CSAYSTGELFF
V: TRBV28; J: TRBJ2-4; D: .; size: .; DNA: TGTGCCAGCAGTCCTACAGGGATTGTAGCCAAAAACATTCAGTACTTC; CDR3: CASSPTGIVAKNIQYF
V: TRBV5-1; J: TRBJ1-2; D: TRBD1; size: .; DNA: TGCGCCAGCAGCGGGGACAGCTATGGCTACACCTTC; CDR3: CASSGDSYGYTF
V: TRBV13; J: TRBJ2-1; D: TRBD2; size: many; DNA: TGTGCCAGCAGCTTAGCAGCGGGAGGGGTCCACAATGAGCAGTTCTTC; CDR3: CASSLAAGGVHNEQFF
V: TRBV11-2; J: TRBJ2-7; D: .; size: many; DNA: TGTGCCAGCAGCCAAAGACCCAATTCCTACGAGCAGTACTTC; CDR3: CASSQRPNSYEQYF
V: TRBV7-9; J: TRBJ2-7; D: .; size: many; DNA: TGTGCCAGCTCGGGGACTGGCCCCTCCTACGAGCAGTACTTC; CDR3: CASSGTGPSYEQYF
V: TRBV3-1; J: TRBJ2-3; D: TRBD1; size: few; DNA: TGTGCCAGCAGCCGAGGACAGGGAACGCAGTATTTT; CDR3: CASSRGQGTQYF
V: TRBV5-1; J: TRBJ2-1; D: .; size: many; DNA: TGCGCCAGCAGCCCAGACCTCAGGAGCTCCTACAATGAGCAGTTCTTC; CDR3: CASSPDLRSSYNEQFF
V: TRBV7-3; J: TRBJ2-3; D: TRBD1; size: .; DNA: TGTGCCAGCAGCCTCGGGGGGACAGGGGGACGAGATACGCAGTATTTT; CDR3: CASSLGGTGGRDTQYF
V: TRBV10-1; J: TRBJ2-1; D: .; size: .; DNA: TGCGCCAGCAGTGACACAGGAGTCTACAATGAGCAGTTCTTC; CDR3: CASSDTGVYNEQFF
V: TRBV7-9; J: TRBJ2-1; D: TRBD2; size: many; DNA: TGTGCCAGCAGCTTAGTTTCTAGCGGGTTATCGATGGGCAATGAGCAGTTCTTC; CDR3: CASSLVSSGLSMGNEQFF
V: TRBV2; J: TRBJ2-1; D: .; size: few; DNA: TGTGCCAGCAGTGATAGTGGGAGCAATGAGCAGTTCTTC; CDR3: CASSDSGSNEQFF
V: TRBV12-3/TRBV12-4; J: TRBJ1-1; D: .; size: many; DNA: TGTGCCAGCAGTCCCGGGTTGAGCACTGAAGCTTTCTTT; CDR3: CASSPGLSTEAFF
V: TRBV18; J: TRBJ1-4; D: TRBD1; size: once; DNA: TGTGCCAGCTCAACCCGGGACAGTCTAAATGAAAAACTGTTTTTT; CDR3: CASSTRDSLNEKLFF
V: TRBV10-3; J: TRBJ2-7; D: TRBD1; size: few; DNA: TGTGCCATCAGTGATTTGCGGGACAGGGGCTCCTACGAGCAGTACTTC; CDR3: CAISDLRDRGSYEQYF
V: TRBV12-3/TRBV12-4; J: TRBJ1-1; D: TRBD1; size: many; DNA: TGTGCCAGCAGTTACCGACAGGGGTTAACTGAAGCTTTCTTT; CDR3: CASSYRQGLTEAFF
V: TRBV11-2; J: TRBJ1-1; D: .; size: many; DNA: TGTGCCAGCAGCTCAGGGCGATGGACTGAAGCTTTCTTT; CDR3: CASSSGRWTEAFF
V: TRBV28; J: TRBJ2-7; D: .; size: many; DNA: TGTGCCAGCAGTTTAGAAGGGGCGGTGCAGTACTTC; CDR3: CASSLEGAVQYF